These T cell receptor beta chains were read from a single sample in a study of blood T cell repertoires in COVID-19. The table came from immunoSEQ multiplex PCR; TCRdb's copy has only in-frame clones and leaves some out. The sample lists around 150,000 clones, 84% occurring once. The sample taken for sequencing was peripheral blood. The source of these receptors is an older man with acute or convalescent COVID-19. Each CDR3 is given with its conserved first and last residue.

>TRBV5-1|TRBJ2-2
CASSKLQGASGELFF
>TRBV2|TRBJ2-2
CASQGQTNTGELFF
>TRBV2|TRBJ2-2
CASGSTGGPNGELFF
>TRBV20-1|TRBJ1-5
CSASRWTGGGQPQHF
>TRBV28|TRBJ1-2
CASSLNGPLGGYTF
>TRBV9|TRBJ2-2
CASRRGLAGANTGELFF
>TRBV15|TRBJ2-1
CATSRDLGPGAGNEQFF
>TRBV3-1/TRBV3-2|TRBJ1-5
CASSSGTQYSNQPQHF
>TRBV28|TRBJ2-1
CASSSPLGGSSSSYNEQFF
>TRBV18|TRBJ1-1
CASSTRQGGAHYEAFF
>TRBV18|TRBJ2-5
CASSPGTGGDETQYF
>TRBV5-1|TRBJ2-1
CASRKDGTVSYNEQFF
>TRBV6-2/TRBV6-3|TRBJ2-1
CASRPPGLQEFF
>TRBV25-1|TRBJ1-6
CASSTGRSPLHF
>TRBV7-2|TRBJ2-3
CASSWPAVDTQYF
>TRBV7-9|TRBJ2-3
CASRPWTADTQYF
>TRBV7-2|TRBJ2-1
CASSSSRLAVIYNEQFF
>TRBV28|TRBJ2-5
CASSPSGRLQETQYF
>TRBV5-1|TRBJ1-6
CASSFETGGSPLHF
>TRBV2|TRBJ1-1
CASILGVANTEAFF
>TRBV2|TRBJ2-3
CASSPSGRVTDTQYF
>TRBV28|TRBJ2-5
CASSLYRGQETQYF
>TRBV11-2|TRBJ2-2
CASSLVRGQGAGELFF
>TRBV5-6|TRBJ2-7
CASSSGTGARGEQYF
>TRBV27|TRBJ2-7
CASSWRDSLDEQYF
>TRBV5-1|TRBJ2-2
CASSFLAGGPSGELFF
>TRBV13|TRBJ2-7
CASSLNRDQQYF
>TRBV19|TRBJ2-3
CASSILGGGTDTQYF